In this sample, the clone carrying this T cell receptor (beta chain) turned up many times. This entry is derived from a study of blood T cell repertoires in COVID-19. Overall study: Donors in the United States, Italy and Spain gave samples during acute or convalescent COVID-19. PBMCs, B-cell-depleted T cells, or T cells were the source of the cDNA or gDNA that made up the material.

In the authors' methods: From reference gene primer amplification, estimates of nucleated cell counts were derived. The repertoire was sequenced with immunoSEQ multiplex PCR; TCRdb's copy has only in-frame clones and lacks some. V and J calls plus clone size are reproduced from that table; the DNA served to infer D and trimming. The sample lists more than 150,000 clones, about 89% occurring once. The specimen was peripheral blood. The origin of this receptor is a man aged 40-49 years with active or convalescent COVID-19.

In DNA, the CDR3 is TGTGCCAGCAGTCTCCCGGGACACAGCGAGTCAGATACGCAGTATTTT. This translates into CASSLPGHSESDTQYF. V is TRBV21-1 and J is TRBJ2-3; no check of the table's D call, TRBD1, against the DNA was made. TRBV21-1 represents a pseudogene. This CDR3 region has 16 residues.